Listed here are 24 T cell receptor beta chains from one sample, sequenced in a study of blood T cell repertoires in COVID-19. Clones were read by immunoSEQ multiplex PCR, and TCRdb kept only the in-frame ones, dropping some. This sample yields about 240,000 clones, of which about nine tenths are seen a single time; less than 8% belongs to the top ten. Sequencing was done on a sample of peripheral blood. The receptors come from a man in his fifties or sixties with acute or convalescent COVID-19.

The chain links TRBV5-1 to TRBJ2-7, with 9 bases aligning to TRBD1. The trim removed 0 bases at V and 4 bases at J, leaving 2 bases unmatched. Germline CDR1 is SGHRS and CDR2 is YFSETQ. There are 14 residues in the CDR3. The CDR3 DNA reads as TGCGCCAGCAGCTTGGGGGGACAGGGATACGAGCAGTACTTC. Translation gives CASSLGGQGYEQYF.

The chain carries TRBV7-6 and TRBJ1-3, with D unclear. CDR3 length: 16 residues. V lost 1 base to trimming and J lost 2 bases, with 12 bases between them. Germline CDR1 and CDR2: SGHVS and FNYEAQ. DNA of the CDR3: TGTGCCAGCAGCTTAGGGGCGGGGAGGACTGGAAACACCATATATTTT. Amino acid sequence: CASSLGAGRTGNTIYF.

The chain couples TRBV7-9 to TRBJ2-2; D might be TRBD2 (6 bases). Germline-derived CDR1 and CDR2 are SEHNR and FQNEAQ (reference sequence). This CDR3 is 13 amino acids long. The ends were cut back, 7 bases at V and 4 bases at J, with 10 bases in the middle. The CDR3 loop is CASTNGGTGELFF. The CDR3 nucleotides read TGTGCCAGCACGAACGGGGGCACCGGGGAGCTGTTTTTT.

V is TRBV4-3 and J is TRBJ2-1, with 7 bases fitting TRBD2. The CDR3 contains 18 residues. The germline V gene encodes CDR1 LGHNA and CDR2 YSLEER. With 0 bases clipped from V and 0 bases from J, the junction kept 8 bases outside the gene matches. CDR3 sequence reads: CASSQDGGRVGSYNEQFF. In nucleotides, the CDR3 is TGCGCCAGCAGCCAAGATGGAGGGAGGGTCGGCTCCTACAATGAGCAGTTCTTC.

The chain couples TRBV6-2 or TRBV6-3 to TRBJ1-6; D might be TRBD1 (5 bases). CDR3 length equals 15 residues. Trimming cost V 2 bases and J 7 bases, with 12 bases left between them. Germline-derived CDR1 and CDR2 are MNHEY and SVGEGT. The chain's CDR3 is CASSYGETGNSPLHF. The CDR3 DNA sequence: TGTGCCAGCAGTTACGGGGAAACAGGAAATTCACCCCTCCACTTT.

This clone was observed a handful of times. The rearrangement links TRBV5-1 to TRBJ1-2, with D maybe TRBD1 (6 bases). CDR1 and CDR2 (germline): SGHRS, YFSETQ. V was cut by 4 bases and J by 7 bases, with 14 bases left in between. The CDR3 is made up of 13 amino acids. The CDR3 nucleotides are TGCGCCAGCAGCCCGGACAGTCCCGTTGGCTACACCTTC. Amino acid sequence: CASSPDSPVGYTF.

This clone has a handful of counts. The chain is built from TRBV4-1 and TRBJ2-7, with TRBD2 matching 16 bases. The ends lost 3 bases at V and 2 bases at J; junction bases unmatched: 4. The germline gives CDR1 MGHRA, CDR2 YSYEKL. The CDR3 is 17 amino acids. CDR3 in amino acids: CASSHPGLAGGPYEQYF. CDR3 bases: TGCGCCAGCAGCCACCCGGGACTAGCGGGAGGGCCCTACGAGCAGTACTTC.

This clone was observed once. The chain couples TRBV6-6 to TRBJ1-1; TRBD1 matches at 7 bases. Losses at the gene ends were 4 bases for V and 1 base for J; bases not matched to a gene: 3. CDR3 size: 14 residues. The germline CDR1 and CDR2 sequences are MNHNY and SVGAGI (reference sequence). The CDR3 spells CASSFGQENTEAFF. The CDR3 DNA sequence: TGTGCCAGCAGTTTCGGACAGGAGAACACTGAAGCTTTCTTT.

This clone has a handful of counts. The rearrangement uses TRBV10-3 and TRBJ1-2; the D gene is possibly TRBD1 (5 bases). Germline V gene sequence: CDR1 ENHRY, CDR2 SYGVKD. V was clipped by 3 bases and J by 5 bases, with 16 bases between them. The CDR3 is made up of 15 amino acids. The CDR3 sequence: CAISERSGQGYGYTF. The CDR3 DNA follows: TGTGCCATCAGTGAACGGTCCGGCCAGGGTTATGGCTACACCTTC.

The chain carries TRBV4-3 and TRBJ1-1, with D perhaps TRBD1 (5 bases). CDR3 length: 15 residues. Germline V gene data show CDR1 as LGHNA and CDR2 as YSLEER. V was shortened by 2 bases and J by 6 bases, with 16 bases between the two germline ends. CDR3 amino acids: CASSQIRGVGAEAFF. CDR3 nucleotide sequence: TGCGCCAGCAGCCAAATTCGGGGGGTTGGCGCTGAAGCTTTCTTT.

This clone was detected only a few times. J is TRBJ2-7 and V is TRBV4-3, with TRBD2 identical over 7 bases. V lost 2 bases and J lost 6; bases outside the gene matches: 10. This CDR3 spans 15 amino acids. Germline-derived CDR1 and CDR2 are LGHNA and YSLEER. The CDR3 sequence: CASSQWASGPLEQYF. CDR3 DNA sequence: TGCGCCAGCAGCCAATGGGCTAGCGGTCCACTCGAGCAGTACTTC.

This clone was counted only a few times. The chain links TRBV6-2 or TRBV6-3 to TRBJ2-2; D uncertain. This CDR3 is built from 14 residues. Trimming removed 3 bases at V and 0 bases at J, with 5 bases between. Looked up from germline, CDR1 is MNHEY and CDR2 is SVGEGT. The CDR3 nucleotides read TGTGCCAGCAGTTATCGTTCGAACACCGGGGAGCTGTTTTTT. Translation gives CASSYRSNTGELFF.

J is TRBJ1-1 and V is TRBV5-1, with no clear D. Trimming removed 2 bases at V and 1 base at J, with 15 bases between. Germline V lookup: CDR1 SGHRS, CDR2 YFSETQ. This CDR3 is 16 amino acids long. CDR3 sequence: CASSLSSLGRNTEAFF. Written as DNA, the CDR3 is TGCGCCAGCAGCTTAAGTAGCCTCGGCAGGAACACTGAAGCTTTCTTT.

The sample holds a few counts of this clone. The chain combines TRBV12-5 with TRBJ1-2, with a possible D match to TRBD1 (6 bases). In germline, CDR1 is LGHNT, CDR2 FRNRAP. This CDR3 spans 14 amino acids. The ends were cut back, 6 bases at V and 4 bases at J, with 15 bases in the middle. In DNA, the CDR3 is TGTGCTAGTGGCCTCAGGACAGAATTCTATGGCTACACCTTC. Translation: CASGLRTEFYGYTF.

This chain joins TRBV7-2 and TRBJ2-7; 7 nucleotides agree with TRBD2. Germline V CDR1 and CDR2: SGHTA, FQGNSA. Germline trimming cut 5 bases from V and 0 bases from J; bases unmatched to any gene: 7. The CDR3 runs 15 residues. CDR3 DNA sequence: TGTGCCAGCAGCAGGGAGGGAGGGCTCTCCTACGAGCAGTACTTC. It is translated as CASSREGGLSYEQYF.

The sample holds a few counts of this clone. The rearrangement joins TRBV7-2 to TRBJ2-7; TRBD1 matches 9 bases. The V gene's germline CDR1 is SGHTA and CDR2 FQGNSA. Trimming cost V 1 base and J 7 bases; bases outside gene matches: 5. The CDR3 length is 14 residues. CDR3 nucleotide sequence: TGTGCCAGCAGCTTAGTAACAGGGGGCGGGGAGCAGTACTTC. Its translation is CASSLVTGGGEQYF.

The chain has TRBV27 and TRBJ1-2, with 10 bases identical to TRBD1. Germline lookup yields CDR1 MNHEY and CDR2 SMNVEV (reference sequence). The CDR3 is 15 residues long. The V and J ends lost 1 base and 8 bases, in that order; junction bases with no gene match: 7. CDR3 coding DNA: TGTGCCAGCAGTTTATGGGGCGGGACAGGGGACGGCTACACCTTC. Its protein is CASSLWGGTGDGYTF.

V usage is TRBV6-1 and J usage is TRBJ1-4, with D tentatively TRBD1 (6 bases). Looked up from germline, CDR1 is MNHNS and CDR2 is SASEGT. The ends were cut back, 5 bases at V and 1 base at J, with 11 bases in the middle. The CDR3 contains 15 residues. The CDR3 bases are TGTGCCAGCAGTCAGGGGTTCGGAACTAATGAAAAACTGTTTTTT. This sequence encodes CASSQGFGTNEKLFF.

V usage is TRBV30 and J usage is TRBJ2-6; maybe TRBD2 (5 bases). Trimming cost V 1 base and J 0 bases, with 10 bases left between them. Germline CDR1 GTSNPN, CDR2 SVGIG (reference sequence). The CDR3 runs 16 residues. The CDR3 coding sequence is TGTGCCTGGAGTGCGACGGGGAGCTCTGGGGCCAACGTCCTGACTTTC. This translates into CAWSATGSSGANVLTF.

This clone has only one observation. The chain joins TRBV6-5 to TRBJ1-6; 7 bases line up with TRBD1. The CDR3 extends over 15 amino acids. V shed 6 bases and J 0 bases; nucleotides not matched to a gene: 2. The germline V gene has CDR1 MNHEY and CDR2 SVGAGI. Here the CDR3 reads CASRTGSSYNSPLHF. CDR3 nucleotides: TGTGCCAGCAGGACAGGGAGCTCCTATAATTCACCCCTCCACTTT.

The chain employs TRBV7-9 and TRBJ2-3; tentative D call: TRBD1 (5 bases). CDR3 size: 14 residues. Per germline, CDR1 SEHNR and CDR2 FQNEAQ (reference sequence). Trimming took 5 bases from V and 0 from J, leaving 9 bases between them. DNA for the CDR3: TGTGCCAGCAGCCCGACAGCTAGCACAGATACGCAGTATTTT. Amino acid sequence: CASSPTASTDTQYF.

The rearrangement uses TRBV14 and TRBJ2-3; 7 bases fit TRBD1. The CDR3 sequence is 15 residues long. The V gene end was trimmed by 3 bases and the J gene end by 1 base; junction bases not matched to a gene: 4. The germline V gene encodes CDR1 SGHDN and CDR2 FVKESK. CDR3 sequence reads: CASSQYRGGTDTQYF. In nucleotides, the CDR3 is TGTGCCAGCAGCCAGTACAGGGGAGGCACAGATACGCAGTATTTT. The variable domain in full, completed from reference TRBV14 and TRBJ2-3, reads EAGVTQFPSHSVIEKGQTVTLRCDPISGHDNLYWYRRVMGKEIKFLLHFVKESKQDESGMPNNRFLAERTGGTYSTLKVQPAELEDSGVYFCASSQYRGGTDTQYFGPGTRLTVL.

The chain combines TRBV5-1 with TRBJ2-5, with TRBD2 identical over 10 bases. The CDR3 covers 16 residues. Germline values: CDR1 SGHRS, CDR2 YFSETQ. Trimming at V came to 2 bases and at J to 1 base, leaving 5 bases not matched to a gene. The CDR3 here is CASSFLAGGSQETQYF. The DNA for the CDR3 is TGCGCCAGCAGCTTCTTAGCGGGAGGATCCCAAGAGACCCAGTACTTC.

The chain employs TRBV9 and TRBJ2-1, with 7 bases that match TRBD1. CDR3 size: 15 residues. J lost 9 bases, V lost 0 bases, and 9 bases had no gene match. Germline values: CDR1 SGDLS, CDR2 YYNGEE. The CDR3, as DNA: TGTGCCAGCAGCGTAGGAACAACAGGGGTGGGTGAGCAGTTCTTC. This codes for CASSVGTTGVGEQFF.